The rows below give T cell receptor beta chains drawn from one sample of a study of tumor-infiltrating lymphocytes in primary liver carcinoma. Using its own MiXCR run on the multiplex PCR reads, TCRdb lists one record per CDR3 protein. The data hold tens of thousands of distinct CDR3 sequences, with about three quarters observed a single time. The specimen sequenced was liver tumor tissue from sampling region 4. The receptors were sampled from a man aged 40-50 years with primary liver carcinoma and hepatitis B virus infection. The CDR3 runs from the conserved cysteine through the conserved F or W. A D gene is named only where the DNA matches it firmly. Size is stated for part of the rows, as once, few or many counts, or as a class when the clone is expanded.

d_gene,j_gene,abundance,v_gene,CDR3nt,CDR3aa
-,TRBJ2-6,-,TRBV6-6,TGTGTCAGCAGTTACTCGAAAGCGGGTGGCCTCTCTGGGGCCAACGTCCTGACATTC,CVSSYSKAGGLSGANVLTF
-,TRBJ2-5,-,TRBV5-1,TGCGCCGGCAGCTTGGAGAGCGTCCAAGAGACCCAGTACTTC,CAGSLESVQETQYF
-,TRBJ1-1,few,TRBV29-1,TGCAGCGTCGGTAGGGAAGCTGAAACTTTCTTT,CSVGREAETFF
-,TRBJ2-5,-,TRBV11-2,TGTGCCAGCAGCTTAGGGGTCACACTCCCTTCCTGGGAGACCCAGTACTTC,CASSLGVTLPSWETQYF
TRBD2,TRBJ2-2,-,TRBV10-3,TGCGCCATCAGCCTAGGACTAGCGGGAGTCGCCGGGGAGCTGTTTTTT,CAISLGLAGVAGELFF
-,TRBJ1-1,-,TRBV29-1,TGCAGCGTTCGATGGGGCGCGACTGAAGACTTCTTT,CSVRWGATEDFF
TRBD1,TRBJ1-1,-,TRBV19,TGTGCCAGTACGAACGACCTTGGACAGGGCGGCTCTGAAGCTTTCTTT,CASTNDLGQGGSEAFF
-,TRBJ2-4,-,TRBV11-2,TGTGCCAGTAGCCAAGCTGGGGCTTCCACGGTGGCCAAAAACATTCAGTACTTC,CASSQAGASTVAKNIQYF
-,TRBJ2-2,-,TRBV6-2/TRBV6-3,TGTGCCACCAGTTACTCAGGGTCCCCCGGGGAGCTGGTTTTT,CATSYSGSPGELVF
-,TRBJ2-7,medium-sized,TRBV11-2,TGTGCCAGCAGCACATTTCAGGAGGGGGACGAGCAGTACTTC,CASSTFQEGDEQYF
-,TRBJ2-5,-,TRBV11-1,TGCGCCAGCAGTGGAGAGGTGAAGGTGGAGACCCAGTACTTC,CASSGEVKVETQYF
-,TRBJ2-3,medium-sized,TRBV4-3,TGCGCCAGCAGCCAAGGAGTCGTCTTAGCAGATACGCAGTATTTT,CASSQGVVLADTQYF
-,TRBJ2-5,-,TRBV29-1,TGCAGCGTTCAGCGTGGGACCCAAGGGACCCAGTACTTC,CSVQRGTQGTQYF
-,TRBJ2-7,-,TRBV9,TGTGCCAGCAGCGCGCTACCGGGCCCAAATTATGAGCAGTACTTC,CASSALPGPNYEQYF
TRBD2,TRBJ2-2,few,TRBV9,TGTGCCAGCAGCCTCAGACCCGAGACTAGCGGGGAAGACACCGGGGAGCTGTTTTTT,CASSLRPETSGEDTGELFF
TRBD1,TRBJ2-5,-,TRBV6-1,TGTGCCTGCAGTGTAACCAGGACAGGGGAAGAGACCCAGTACTTC,CACSVTRTGEETQYF
-,TRBJ1-1,-,TRBV11-2,TGTGCCAGCAGTAAAGGGGCATGGGGAATGAACACTGAAGGTTACTTT,CASSKGAWGMNTEGYF
-,TRBJ1-6,-,TRBV14,TGTGCCAACAGCCCCTCTACTGGAGTAATTAATTCACCCCTCCACTTT,CANSPSTGVINSPLHF
-,TRBJ2-7,-,TRBV29-1,TGCAGTGTTGGTGCTAGCAGGAGCTACGAGCAGTACTTC,CSVGASRSYEQYF
-,TRBJ2-5,-,TRBV28,TGTGCCGGCAGCTCCCAGGGCGGCAGAGGATCCCAAGAGACCCAGTACTTC,CAGSSQGGRGSQETQYF
-,TRBJ1-1,-,TRBV10-3,TGTGCCTTCAGTGGCTCAGTGGACACCGAAGCTTTCTTT,CAFSGSVDTEAFF
-,TRBJ1-1,-,TRBV29-1,TGCAGCGTTTCGACCGGACGGGGGACGCTTAGCACTGAAGCTTTCTTT,CSVSTGRGTLSTEAFF
-,TRBJ2-7,many,TRBV10-2,TGCGCCAGCAGCCACAGGGTTTACGAGCAGTACTTC,CASSHRVYEQYF
-,TRBJ2-5,once,TRBV19,TGTGCAAGTACTCGGTCAGCAAAAGAGACCCAGTACTTC,CASTRSAKETQYF
TRBD1,TRBJ1-1,few,TRBV4-1,TGCGCCAGCAGCCTCGGGACAGGGGCCCTGAACACTGAAGTTTTCTTT,CASSLGTGALNTEVFF
TRBD1,TRBJ2-6,-,TRBV29-1,TGCAGCGTTGATACAACAGGGACAGGGGCAGCTGGGGCCAACCACCTGACTTTC,CSVDTTGTGAAGANHLTF
TRBD2,TRBJ2-5,-,TRBV11-2,TGTGCCAAGAGCCAAACCCCTGGCGGGGGGAAAGAGACCAAGTACTTC,CAKSQTPGGGKETKYF
TRBD1,TRBJ2-7,-,TRBV30,TGTGCCTGGAATGCGCCTCGGGACAGGGTGTACGAGCAGTACTTC,CAWNAPRDRVYEQYF
-,TRBJ2-2,-,TRBV4-1,TGTGCCAGAAGTCCTAGCGTAAACACCGGGGAGCTGTTTTTT,CARSPSVNTGELFF
-,TRBJ2-5,-,TRBV11-2,TGTGCCAGCAACTTCGAGTGGAATCATAGGGAGACCAAGTACTTC,CASNFEWNHRETKYF
-,TRBJ2-1,-,TRBV11-2,TGTGTCAGCAGCTTTGAGGCTAGCTATGGGCAGTTCTTC,CVSSFEASYGQFF
-,TRBJ1-1,-,TRBV11-2,TGTGTCAGCAGCCGAGGTAGGGCAGGGGTCTTCACAGAAACTTTCTTT,CVSSRGRAGVFTETFF
TRBD1,TRBJ1-6,-,TRBV6-5,TGTGCCAGCGCCACTTACCGGACAGGCAGATATTCACCCCTCCACTTT,CASATYRTGRYSPLHF
TRBD1,TRBJ1-6,-,TRBV6-1,TGTGCCAGCATAGAAGGGGACAGGGTCTCACTCCTCCACTTT,CASIEGDRVSLLHF